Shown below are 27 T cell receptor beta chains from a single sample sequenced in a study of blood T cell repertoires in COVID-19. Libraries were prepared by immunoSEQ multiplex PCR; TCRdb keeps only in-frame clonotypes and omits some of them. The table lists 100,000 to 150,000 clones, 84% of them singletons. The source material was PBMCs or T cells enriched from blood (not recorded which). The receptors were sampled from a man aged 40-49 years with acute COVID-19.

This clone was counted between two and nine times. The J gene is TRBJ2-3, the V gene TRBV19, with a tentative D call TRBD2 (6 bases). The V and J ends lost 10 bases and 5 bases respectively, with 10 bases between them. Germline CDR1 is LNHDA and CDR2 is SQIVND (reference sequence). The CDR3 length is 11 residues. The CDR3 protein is CATRRGDTQYF. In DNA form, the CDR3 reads TGTGCCACCCGGAGGGGAGATACGCAGTATTTT.

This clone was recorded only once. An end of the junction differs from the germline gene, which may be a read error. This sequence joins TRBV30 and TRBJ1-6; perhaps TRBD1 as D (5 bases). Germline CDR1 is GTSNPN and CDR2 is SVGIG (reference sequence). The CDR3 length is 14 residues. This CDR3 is CAWNQGRKDSPLHF. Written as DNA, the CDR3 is TGTGCTTGGAATCAGGGCAGGAAAGATTCACCCCTCCACTTT.

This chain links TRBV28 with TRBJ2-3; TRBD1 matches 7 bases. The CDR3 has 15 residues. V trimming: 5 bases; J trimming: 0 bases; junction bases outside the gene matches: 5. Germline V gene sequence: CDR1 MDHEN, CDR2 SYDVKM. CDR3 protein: CASSLQTGSTDTQYF. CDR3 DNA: TGTGCCAGCAGTCTACAGACAGGGAGCACAGATACGCAGTATTTT. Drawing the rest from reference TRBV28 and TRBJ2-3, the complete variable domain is DVKVTQSSRYLVKRTGEKVFLECVQDMDHENMFWYRQDPGLGLRLIYFSYDVKMKEKGDIPEGYSVSREKKERFSLILESASTNQTSMYLCASSLQTGSTDTQYFGPGTRLTVL.

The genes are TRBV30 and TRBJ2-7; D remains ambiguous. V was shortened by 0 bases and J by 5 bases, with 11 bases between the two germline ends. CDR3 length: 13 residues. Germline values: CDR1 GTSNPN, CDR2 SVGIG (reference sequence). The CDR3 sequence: CAWSVTTSNEQYF. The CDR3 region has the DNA TGTGCCTGGAGTGTTACTACCAGTAACGAGCAGTACTTC.

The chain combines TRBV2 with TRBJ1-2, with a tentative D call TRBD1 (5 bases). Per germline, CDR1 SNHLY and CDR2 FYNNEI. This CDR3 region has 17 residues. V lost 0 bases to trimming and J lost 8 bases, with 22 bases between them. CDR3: CASSEALTSGGVDGYTF. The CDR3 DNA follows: TGTGCCAGCAGTGAAGCCTTAACTTCCGGGGGGGTCGACGGCTACACCTTC.

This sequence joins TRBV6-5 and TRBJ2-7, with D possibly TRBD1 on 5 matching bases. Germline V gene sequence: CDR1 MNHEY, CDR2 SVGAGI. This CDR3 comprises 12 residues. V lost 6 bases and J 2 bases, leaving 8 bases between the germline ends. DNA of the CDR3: TGTGCCAGCAGAGACAGAGCCTACGAGCAGTACTTC. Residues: CASRDRAYEQYF.

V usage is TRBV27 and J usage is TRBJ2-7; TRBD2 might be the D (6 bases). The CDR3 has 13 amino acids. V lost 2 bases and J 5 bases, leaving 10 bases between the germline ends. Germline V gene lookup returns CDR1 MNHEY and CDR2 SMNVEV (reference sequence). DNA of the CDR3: TGTGCCAGCAGTTTACCCGGGGGTAACGAGCAGTACTTC. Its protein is CASSLPGGNEQYF.

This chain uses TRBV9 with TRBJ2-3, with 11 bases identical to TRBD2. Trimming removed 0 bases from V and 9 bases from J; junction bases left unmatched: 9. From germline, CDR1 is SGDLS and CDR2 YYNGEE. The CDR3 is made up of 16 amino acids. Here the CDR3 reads CASSVGTSGSPGTQYF. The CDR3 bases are TGTGCCAGCAGCGTAGGGACTAGCGGGTCCCCAGGCACGCAGTATTTT.

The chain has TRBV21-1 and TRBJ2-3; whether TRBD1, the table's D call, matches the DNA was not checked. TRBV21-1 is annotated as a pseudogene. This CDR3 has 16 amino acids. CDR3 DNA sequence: TGTGCCAGCAGTCCTCAGAGACAGGGGTGCACAGATACGCAGTATTTT. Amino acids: CASSPQRQGCTDTQYF.

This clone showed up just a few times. The CDR3 nucleotides read TGTGCCAGCAGCTTATGGGTCGGGGGAGAAGGTACGCAGTATTTT. Its translation: CASSLWVGGEGTQYF. The chain combines TRBV11-2 with TRBJ2-3, with a weak D call TRBD2 (6 bases). The CDR3 runs 15 residues. Deletions cut 2 bases from V and 8 bases from J, with 17 bases between. Germline loops: CDR1 SGHAT, CDR2 FQNNGV.

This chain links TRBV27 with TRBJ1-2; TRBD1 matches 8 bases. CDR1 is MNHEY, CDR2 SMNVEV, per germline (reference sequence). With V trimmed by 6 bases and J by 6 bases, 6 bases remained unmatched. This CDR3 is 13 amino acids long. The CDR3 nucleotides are TGTGCCAGCAGGCAGACAGGGGTCGATGGCTACACCTTC. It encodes CASRQTGVDGYTF.

This CDR3 reads CASSRAGTGPSYEQYF. CDR3 coding DNA: TGTGCCAGCAGCCGGGCAGGGACAGGGCCTTCCTACGAGCAGTACTTC. The genes are TRBV14 and TRBJ2-7, with 9 bases that match TRBD1. The ends lost 4 bases at V and 1 base at J; junction bases unmatched: 8. Germline assignment: CDR1 SGHDN and CDR2 FVKESK. This CDR3 is built from 16 residues.

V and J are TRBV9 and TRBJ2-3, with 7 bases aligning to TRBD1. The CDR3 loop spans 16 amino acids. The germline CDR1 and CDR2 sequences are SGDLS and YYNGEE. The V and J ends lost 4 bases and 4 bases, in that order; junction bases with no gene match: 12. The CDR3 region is CASSRRDRVGPDTQYF. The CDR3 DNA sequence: TGTGCCAGCAGCCGGCGAGACAGGGTGGGTCCAGATACGCAGTATTTT.

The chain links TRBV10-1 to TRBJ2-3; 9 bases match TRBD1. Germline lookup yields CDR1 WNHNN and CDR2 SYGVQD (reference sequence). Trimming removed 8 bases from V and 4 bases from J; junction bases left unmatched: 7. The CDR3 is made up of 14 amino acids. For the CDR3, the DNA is TGCGCCAGCCAGACAGGGGGAATCGCAGATACGCAGTATTTT. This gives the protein CASQTGGIADTQYF.

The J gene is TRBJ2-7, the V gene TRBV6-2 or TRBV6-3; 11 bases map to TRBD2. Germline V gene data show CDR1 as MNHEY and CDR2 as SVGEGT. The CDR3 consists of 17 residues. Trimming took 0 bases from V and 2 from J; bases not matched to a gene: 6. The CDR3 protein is CASSYSYLAGGTYEQYF. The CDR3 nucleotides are TGTGCCAGCAGTTACTCATATCTAGCGGGAGGAACCTACGAGCAGTACTTC.

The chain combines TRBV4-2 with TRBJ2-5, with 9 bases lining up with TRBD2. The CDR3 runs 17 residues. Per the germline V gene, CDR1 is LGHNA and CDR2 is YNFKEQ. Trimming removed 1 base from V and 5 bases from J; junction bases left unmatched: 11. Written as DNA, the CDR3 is TGTGCCAGCAGCCAAGCGAATAGCGGGGGACCTATGGAGACCCAGTACTTC. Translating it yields CASSQANSGGPMETQYF.

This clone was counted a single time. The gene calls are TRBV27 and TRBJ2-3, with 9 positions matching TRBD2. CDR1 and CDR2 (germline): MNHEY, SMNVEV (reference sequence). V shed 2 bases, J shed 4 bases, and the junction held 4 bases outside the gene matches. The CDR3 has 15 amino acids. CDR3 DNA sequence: TGTGCCAGCAGTTTAAGGCTAGCGGGATCAGATACGCAGTATTTT. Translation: CASSLRLAGSDTQYF.

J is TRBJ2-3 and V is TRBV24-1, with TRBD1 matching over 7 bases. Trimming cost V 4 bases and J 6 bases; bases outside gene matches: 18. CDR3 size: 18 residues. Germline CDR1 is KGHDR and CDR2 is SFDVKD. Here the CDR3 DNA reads TGTGCCACCAGTGACCCCAGGGGGAGCCGACTACGAGCGGATACGCAGTATTTT. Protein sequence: CATSDPRGSRLRADTQYF.

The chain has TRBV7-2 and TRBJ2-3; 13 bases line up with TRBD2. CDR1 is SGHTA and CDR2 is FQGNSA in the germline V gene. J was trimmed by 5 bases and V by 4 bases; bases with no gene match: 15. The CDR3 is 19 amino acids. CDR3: CASSSGTSGTIAYRDTQYF. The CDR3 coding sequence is TGTGCCAGCAGCTCAGGGACTAGCGGGACCATTGCATACAGAGATACGCAGTATTTT.

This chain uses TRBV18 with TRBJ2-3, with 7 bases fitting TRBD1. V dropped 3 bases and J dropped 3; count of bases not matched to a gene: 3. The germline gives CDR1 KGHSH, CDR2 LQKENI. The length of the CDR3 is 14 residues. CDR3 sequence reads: CASSPTGETDTQYF. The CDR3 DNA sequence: TGTGCCAGCTCACCTACAGGGGAGACAGATACGCAGTATTTT. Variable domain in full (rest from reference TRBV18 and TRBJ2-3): NAGVMQNPRHLVRRRGQEARLRCSPMKGHSHVYWYRQLPEEGLKFMVYLQKENIIDESGMPKERFSAEFPKEGPSILRIQQVVRGDSAAYFCASSPTGETDTQYFGPGTRLTVL.

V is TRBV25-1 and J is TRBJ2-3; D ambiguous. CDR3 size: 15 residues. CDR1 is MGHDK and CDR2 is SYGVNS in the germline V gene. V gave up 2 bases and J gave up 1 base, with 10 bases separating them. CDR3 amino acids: CASSETLTGTDTQYF. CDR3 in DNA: TGTGCCAGCAGTGAAACCCTTACGGGCACAGATACGCAGTATTTT.

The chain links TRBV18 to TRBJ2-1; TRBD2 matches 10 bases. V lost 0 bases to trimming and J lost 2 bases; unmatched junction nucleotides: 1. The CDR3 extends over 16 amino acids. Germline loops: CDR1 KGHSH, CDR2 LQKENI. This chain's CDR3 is CASSPPSGGAYNEQFF. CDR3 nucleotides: TGTGCCAGCTCACCACCCAGCGGGGGGGCCTACAATGAGCAGTTCTTC.

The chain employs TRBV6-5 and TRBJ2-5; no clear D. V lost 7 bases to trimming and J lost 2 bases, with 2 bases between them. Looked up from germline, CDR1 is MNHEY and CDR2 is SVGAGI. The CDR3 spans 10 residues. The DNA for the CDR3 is TGTGCCAGCACACAAGAGACCCAGTACTTC. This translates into CASTQETQYF.

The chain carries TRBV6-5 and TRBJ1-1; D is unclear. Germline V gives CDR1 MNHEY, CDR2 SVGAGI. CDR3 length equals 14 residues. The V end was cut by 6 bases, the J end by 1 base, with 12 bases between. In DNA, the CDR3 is TGTGCCAGCAGGGGAGGGAGCGGGAACACTGAAGCTTTCTTT. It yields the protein CASRGGSGNTEAFF.

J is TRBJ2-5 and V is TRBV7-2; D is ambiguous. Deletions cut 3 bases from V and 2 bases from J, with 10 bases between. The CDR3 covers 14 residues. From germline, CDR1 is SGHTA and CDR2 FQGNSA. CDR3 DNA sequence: TGTGCCAGCAGCTTTACAAGAGGACAAGAGACCCAGTACTTC. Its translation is CASSFTRGQETQYF.

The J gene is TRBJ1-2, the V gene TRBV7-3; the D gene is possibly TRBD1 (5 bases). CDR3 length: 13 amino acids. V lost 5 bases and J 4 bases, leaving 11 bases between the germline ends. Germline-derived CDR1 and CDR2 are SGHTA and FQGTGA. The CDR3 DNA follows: TGTGCCAGCAGCGCGGGACCGTCCTATGGCTACACCTTC. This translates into CASSAGPSYGYTF.

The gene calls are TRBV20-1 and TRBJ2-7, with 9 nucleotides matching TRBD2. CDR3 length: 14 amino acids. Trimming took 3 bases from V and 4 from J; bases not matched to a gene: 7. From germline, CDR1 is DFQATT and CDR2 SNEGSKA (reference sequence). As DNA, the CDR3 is TGCAGTGCTAGTATGGCTAGCGGGGAATACGAGCAGTACTTC. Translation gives CSASMASGEYEQYF.